This TCR beta chain was sequenced in a study of graft-versus-host responses after intestinal transplantation. Overall study context: Anti-thymocyte globulin served as induction for all recipients, who then took tacrolimus and steroids for around 3 years.

Whole-study findings and limits: The marrow of recipients harbored GvH clones, and ileum or blood showed some of them first.

The protocol was immunoSEQ multiplex PCR, while the TCRdb copy is restricted to in-frame clones and leaves out a portion. The sample contains some 45,000 clones, approximately 95% of which appear only once. Points on this clone: Its matching antigen is unknown.

The V and J ends lost 6 bases and 1 base, in that order; junction bases with no gene match: 9. There are 15 residues in the CDR3. From germline, CDR1 is SNHLY and CDR2 FYNNEI. The receptor comes from a human patient who received an intestinal transplant, so some T cells may come from the graft donor. Here the sequenced sample was PBMCs, taken 335 days after intestinal transplant. This rearrangement joins TRBV2 to TRBJ2-7; 7 bases are a match to TRBD1. This CDR3 reads CASSGTGDRSYEQYF. The CDR3, as DNA: TGTGCCAGCAGCGGTACAGGGGATCGTTCCTACGAGCAGTACTTC. Full variable domain (outside the CDR3, taken from reference TRBV2 and TRBJ2-7): EPEVTQTPSHQVTQMGQEVILRCVPISNHLYFYWYRQILGQKVEFLVSFYNNEISEKSEIFDDQFSVERPDGSNFTLKIRSTKLEDSAMYFCASSGTGDRSYEQYFGPGTRLTVT.